This TCR beta chain comes out of a study of beta chain features in type 1 diabetes. Study-wide results and caveats: More deletions and fewer insertions at VDJ junctions were seen in type 1 diabetes patients. Researchers report that Type 1 diabetes patients had moderately but significantly shorter TCRB CDR3s across all four CD4+ subsets. Highly expressing activated T cells could be over-counted with a cDNA template. Across patients, naive, central memory and Treg TCRB repertoires exhibited apparently greater similarity than was observed across healthy donors.

The sequenced template was cDNA made from the entire isolated RNA. Clones were read by immunoSEQ multiplex PCR, and TCRdb kept only the in-frame ones, dropping some. The sample records 100,000 to 150,000 clones, roughly 15% being singletons. This clone was seen a few times. Its specificity is unknown. The CDR3 has 18 residues. Germline CDR1 and CDR2: SEHNR and FQNEAQ (reference sequence). The V gene lost 0 bases and the J gene lost 3 bases, with 15 bases spanning the gap. Per donor, one heparinised blood draw averaged roughly 110 mL. Specimen: central memory CD4+ T cells from blood. The receptor was derived from a man aged 25-45 years with type 1 diabetes. This rearrangement joins TRBV7-9 to TRBJ1-6; no clear D. The CDR3 is CASSLAVRVADYNSPLHF. CDR3 DNA: TGTGCCAGCAGCTTAGCTGTCCGAGTAGCTGACTATAATTCACCCCTCCACTTT.